These 12 T cell receptor beta chains were sequenced from one sample in a study of T cells in Graves' hyperthyroidism and ophthalmopathy. There were TCR beta CDR3 regions amplified from RNA transcripts. First-round RT-PCR of the TCR CDR3 relied on the HTBI primer set. A single record per CDR3 protein comes from TCRdb applying MiXCR to the multiplex PCR reads. This table has hundreds of thousands of distinct CDR3 sequences, less than 20% appearing once. The sequenced sample consisted of blood. Every receptor here comes from a middle-aged man with Graves' ophthalmopathy.

This clonotype was counted many times. The chain couples TRBV30 to TRBJ1-1, with D uncertain. CDR1 GTSNPN and CDR2 SVGIG come from the germline V gene (reference sequence). The CDR3 has 12 amino acids. Trimming stripped 1 base from V and 5 bases from J, with 8 bases between. CDR3 sequence: CAWSDRLTEAFF. CDR3 in DNA: TGTGCCTGGAGTGACCGTCTGACTGAAGCTTTCTTT.

This clonotype was picked up many times. This rearrangement joins TRBV12-3 or TRBV12-4 to TRBJ2-7; D is unclear. This CDR3 is 14 amino acids long. With 4 bases removed from V and 2 bases from J, the gap between germline ends came to 12 bases. The CDR3 bases are TGTGCCAGCAGTTCCCGGACCAACACCTACGAGCAGTACTTC. The encoded protein is CASSSRTNTYEQYF.

This clonotype showed up many times. The rearrangement links TRBV28 to TRBJ2-5; 8 bases match TRBD2. CDR1 and CDR2 from the germline V gene are MDHEN and SYDVKM. The V segment lost 5 bases and the J segment 5 bases; nucleotides outside the gene matches: 13. The CDR3 has 16 residues. The chain's CDR3 is CASSVPLSGGRETQYF. The CDR3 DNA reads as TGTGCCAGCAGTGTCCCGCTTTCGGGAGGGAGGGAGACCCAGTACTTC.

The V and J genes are TRBV20-1 and TRBJ2-3, with TRBD2 matching 8 bases. Germline V CDR1 and CDR2: DFQATT, SNEGSKA (reference sequence). This CDR3 spans 15 amino acids. Here the CDR3 reads CTGQAGAGGTDTQYF. CDR3 nucleotides: TGCACCGGCCAGGCCGGGGCGGGAGGAACAGATACGCAGTATTTT.

The chain employs TRBV5-1 and TRBJ2-2; the D is unclear. The CDR3 sequence is 14 residues long. CDR1 is SGHRS and CDR2 is YFSETQ in the germline V gene. Trimming took 3 bases from V and 7 from J, leaving 13 bases between them. CDR3 sequence (DNA): TGCGCCAGCAGCTCGATTTCTAGGAGCGGGGAGCTGTTTTTT. This codes for CASSSISRSGELFF.

The genes are TRBV7-2 and TRBJ2-3; 7 positions agree with TRBD2. There are 15 residues in the CDR3. Germline CDR1 reads SGHTA; CDR2 reads FQGNSA. The trim removed 3 bases at V and 3 bases at J, leaving 6 bases unmatched. CDR3 nucleotide sequence: TGTGCCAGCAGCTTTCGGCGGGAGTTGACAGATACGCAGTATTTT. This encodes CASSFRRELTDTQYF. The variable domain in full, with the rest retrieved from reference TRBV7-2 and TRBJ2-3, is GAGVSQSPSNKVTEKGKDVELRCDPISGHTALYWYRQSLGQGLEFLIYFQGNSAPDKSGLPSDRFSAERTGGSVSTLTIQRTQQEDSAVYLCASSFRRELTDTQYFGPGTRLTVL.

The chain has TRBV28 and TRBJ2-3; TRBD1 matches 10 bases. In germline, CDR1 is MDHEN, CDR2 SYDVKM. Losses at the gene ends were 6 bases for V and 6 bases for J; bases not matched to a gene: 9. This CDR3 spans 15 amino acids. DNA of the CDR3: TGTGCCAGCAGCCAAGCCCGACAGGGGGCGGATACGCAGTATTTT. Its protein product is CASSQARQGADTQYF.

This clonotype was picked up many times. This chain joins TRBV28 and TRBJ2-4; 13 bases are a match to TRBD2. CDR3 size: 18 residues. Germline CDR1 MDHEN, CDR2 SYDVKM. Trimming removed 5 bases from V and 1 base from J; junction bases left unmatched: 8. DNA of the CDR3: TGTGCCAGCAGTCCCGCCGGACTAGCGGGAGTGGCCAAAAACATTCAGTACTTC. Its protein product is CASSPAGLAGVAKNIQYF. The full variable domain, its missing parts supplied by reference TRBV28 and TRBJ2-4, is DVKVTQSSRYLVKRTGEKVFLECVQDMDHENMFWYRQDPGLGLRLIYFSYDVKMKEKGDIPEGYSVSREKKERFSLILESASTNQTSMYLCASSPAGLAGVAKNIQYFGAGTRLSVL.

V is TRBV6-1 and J is TRBJ2-2; the match to TRBD1 covers 8 bases. CDR1 MNHNS and CDR2 SASEGT come from the germline V gene. Trimming took 6 bases from V and 2 from J; bases not matched to a gene: 5. The CDR3 has 15 residues. The CDR3 reads CASRATGGNTGELFF. In DNA form, the CDR3 reads TGTGCCAGCAGGGCAACAGGGGGTAACACCGGGGAGCTGTTTTTT.

This clonotype was counted many times. The chain is built from TRBV24-1 and TRBJ1-1; TRBD1 might be the D (5 bases). Trimming stripped 3 bases from V and 3 bases from J, with 13 bases between. Germline CDR1 reads KGHDR; CDR2 reads SFDVKD. The length of the CDR3 is 15 residues. The CDR3 DNA is TGTGCCACCAGTGATAGGCAGGGAGGTCACACTGAAGCTTTCTTT. Its translation is CATSDRQGGHTEAFF.

The gene calls are TRBV20-1 and TRBJ2-3, with a possible D match to TRBD1 (7 bases). This CDR3 region has 14 residues. CDR1 and CDR2 from the germline V gene are DFQATT and SNEGSKA (reference sequence). V shed 5 bases and J shed 3 bases, with 15 bases lying between them. For the CDR3, the DNA is TGCAGTGCTCCCAGGGGGACTGGGACAGATACGCAGTATTTT. Translated, it gives CSAPRGTGTDTQYF.

This clonotype was seen ten or more times. The chain recombines TRBV2 with TRBJ2-5; D gene ambiguous. The CDR3 length is 11 residues. Trimming cost V 8 bases and J 4 bases, with 8 bases left between them. Germline V CDR1 and CDR2: SNHLY, FYNNEI. CDR3 loop: CASDVGETQYF. CDR3 coding DNA: TGTGCCAGCGACGTGGGAGAGACCCAGTACTTC.